The 14 T cell receptor beta chains reported below all come from one sample, sequenced in a study of T cells in narcolepsy. Libraries were prepared by immunoSEQ multiplex PCR; TCRdb keeps only in-frame clonotypes and omits some of them. The table includes over 30,000 clones, around 85% detected once. The sample consisted of CD45RA- memory CD4+ T cells from PBMCs. The receptors stem from a human donor with narcolepsy.

This clone showed up just a few times. DNA for the CDR3: TGTGCCAGCTCGCTTGGACAGCAGTCTGGAAACACCATATATTTT. Translated, it gives CASSLGQQSGNTIYF. J is TRBJ1-3 and V is TRBV18; D may be TRBD1 (6 bases). Germline lookup yields CDR1 KGHSH and CDR2 LQKENI. The CDR3 extends over 15 amino acids. V was shortened by 6 bases and J by 1 base, with 13 bases between the two germline ends. Full variable domain (missing parts from reference TRBV18 and TRBJ1-3): NAGVMQNPRHLVRRRGQEARLRCSPMKGHSHVYWYRQLPEEGLKFMVYLQKENIIDESGMPKERFSAEFPKEGPSILRIQQVVRGDSAAYFCASSLGQQSGNTIYFGEGSWLTVV.

This chain uses TRBV28 with TRBJ2-7; weak D call: TRBD1 (6 bases). Between the trimmed V and J ends, which lost 7 bases and 2 bases, there was a span of 21 bases. CDR1 is MDHEN and CDR2 is SYDVKM in the germline V gene. The length of the CDR3 is 16 residues. CDR3 sequence reads: CASNPARGPQAYEQYF. The CDR3 DNA sequence: TGTGCCAGCAACCCAGCCAGGGGTCCACAGGCCTACGAGCAGTACTTC.

There are a few counts of this clone. V usage is TRBV5-8 and J usage is TRBJ2-3; TRBD2 aligns across 11 bases. V shed 4 bases, J shed 4 bases, and the junction held 5 bases outside the gene matches. The CDR3 consists of 15 residues. Germline V lookup: CDR1 SGHTS, CDR2 YDEGEE. DNA for the CDR3: TGTGCCAGCAGCACTAGCGGGGGTGGAGCAGATACGCAGTATTTT. This codes for CASSTSGGGADTQYF.

The V and J genes are TRBV20-1 and TRBJ2-1, with D possibly TRBD2 on 5 matching bases. Germline CDR1 and CDR2: DFQATT and SNEGSKA (reference sequence). V was pared by 6 bases and J by 4 bases, with 7 bases between. The CDR3 covers 11 residues. The CDR3 region has the DNA TGCAGTGCCGGGAATTACAATGAGCAGTTCTTC. The encoded protein is CSAGNYNEQFF.

This clone was counted once. Because the CDR3 is missing its conserved closing phenylalanine or tryptophan, this is likely a read error. The rearrangement links TRBV7-2 to TRBJ1-2; D unclear. CDR1 SGHTA and CDR2 FQGNSA come from the germline V gene. The V end was cut by 7 bases, the J end by 4 bases, with 13 bases between. The CDR3 is 13 residues long. CDR3 bases: TGTGCCAGCACCCCCGTGGGCCCCTATGGCTACACCCTC. Translating it yields CASTPVGPYGYTL.

V gene TRBV6-4 combines with J gene TRBJ1-6; D possibly corresponds to TRBD1 (5 bases). The V end was cut by 5 bases, the J end by 9 bases, with 11 bases between. Germline assignment: CDR1 MRHNA and CDR2 SNTAGT. The CDR3 loop spans 13 amino acids. This CDR3 is CASSPRAGSPLHF. CDR3 nucleotide sequence: TGTGCCAGCAGTCCCAGGGCGGGTTCACCCCTCCACTTT.

The chain recombines TRBV6-6 with TRBJ1-1; 8 positions match TRBD1. The germline CDR1 and CDR2 sequences are MNHNY and SVGAGI (reference sequence). The CDR3 loop spans 13 amino acids. Losses at the gene ends were 6 bases for V and 3 bases for J; bases not matched to a gene: 3. CDR3 sequence: CASSQQGDTEAFF. The DNA of the CDR3 is TGTGCCAGCAGCCAACAGGGGGACACTGAAGCTTTCTTT.

The chain is built from TRBV2 and TRBJ2-1, with TRBD2 identical over 8 bases. The CDR3 runs to 13 residues. In germline, CDR1 is SNHLY, CDR2 FYNNEI. V gave up 10 bases and J gave up 6 bases; unmatched junction bases: 8. In nucleotides, the CDR3 is TGTGCCACCCATCCCGGGGGGGCCAATGAGCAGTTCTTC. Encoded protein: CATHPGGANEQFF.

V usage is TRBV28 and J usage is TRBJ2-7; TRBD2 might be the D (5 bases). The CDR3 loop spans 12 amino acids. Looked up from germline, CDR1 is MDHEN and CDR2 is SYDVKM. V was shortened by 2 bases and J by 3 bases, with 5 bases between the two germline ends. This chain's CDR3 is CASSLSGYEQYF. The CDR3 DNA follows: TGTGCCAGCAGTTTAAGCGGCTACGAGCAGTACTTC.

CDR3 region: CASSLGRTAHGEQYF. CDR3 nucleotides: TGCGCCAGCAGCTTGGGGCGGACCGCACACGGCGAGCAGTACTTC. The chain recombines TRBV5-1 with TRBJ2-7; D gene uncertain. Germline V lookup: CDR1 SGHRS, CDR2 YFSETQ. V gave up 0 bases and J gave up 6 bases, with 16 bases separating them. The CDR3 has 15 amino acids.

V is TRBV5-8 and J is TRBJ1-5; 8 bases fit TRBD1. This CDR3 has 15 amino acids. V lost 4 bases, J lost 0 bases, and 3 bases stayed unmatched. Germline values: CDR1 SGHTS, CDR2 YDEGEE. As DNA, the CDR3 is TGTGCCAGCAGCAAGGGACAGGTTAGCAATCAGCCCCAGCATTTT. Translated: CASSKGQVSNQPQHF. The full variable domain, with the rest looked up from reference TRBV5-8 and TRBJ1-5, is EAGVTQSPTHLIKTRGQQATLRCSPISGHTSVYWYQQALGLGLQFLLWYDEGEERNRGNFPPRFSGRQFPNYSSELNVNALELEDSALYLCASSKGQVSNQPQHFGDGTRLSIL.

The V and J genes are TRBV6-5 and TRBJ2-2; tentative D call: TRBD1 (6 bases). This CDR3 spans 15 amino acids. Germline loops: CDR1 MNHEY, CDR2 SVGAGI. Trimming shortened V by 9 bases and J by 2 bases, and 16 bases separated the two germline ends. CDR3 in amino acids: CASGAGTLNTGELFF. The CDR3, as DNA: TGTGCCAGTGGCGCCGGGACACTAAACACCGGGGAGCTGTTTTTT.

The chain joins TRBV7-3 to TRBJ1-6, with D uncertain. Trimming pared 5 bases from V and 7 bases from J, leaving 24 bases between. Germline CDR1 is SGHTA and CDR2 is FQGTGA. This CDR3 comprises 18 residues. DNA of the CDR3: TGTGCCAGCAGCCGGGTCCTACGACTGGATATAGGGAATTCACCCCTCCACTTT. The encoded protein is CASSRVLRLDIGNSPLHF.

The chain has TRBV10-1 and TRBJ2-2, with no clear D. The CDR3 has 13 residues. Germline CDR1 reads WNHNN; CDR2 reads SYGVQD (reference sequence). CDR3 in amino acids: CAPKSLGAGELFF. In DNA, the CDR3 is TGCGCTCCAAAGTCCCTTGGGGCCGGGGAGCTGTTTTTT.